Listed below are T cell receptor beta chains from one sample, sequenced in a study of CD8+CD57+ T cells in acquired aplastic anemia. TCRdb reprocessed the reads with MiXCR, giving one entry per CDR3 protein. This sample carries 400,000 to 450,000 distinct CDR3 sequences, 65% to 75% of them seen once, and the ten largest clones take 4%. Material: sorted CD4+, CD8+, or CD8+CD57+ T cells (not recorded which) from PBMCs. The receptors were gathered from a human donor in good health, serving as a control. The CDR3 runs from the conserved cysteine through the conserved F or W. D genes are given only for firm matches. Clone size appears in some rows only: once, few, many, or a class for an expanded clone.

cdr3_aa cdr3_nt j_call v_call clone_size d_call
CASSFENNSPLHF TGTGCCAGCAGTTTCGAGAATAATTCACCCCTCCACTTT TRBJ1-6 TRBV12-3/TRBV12-4 many NA
CASSLGGQSYYEQYF TGCGCCAGCAGCTTGGGGGGACAGAGCTACTACGAGCAGTACTTC TRBJ2-7 TRBV5-1 few TRBD1
CASSSGGSSIAFF TGTGCCAGCAGTTCGGGGGGCTCCTCGATAGCTTTCTTT TRBJ1-1 TRBV6-5 many NA
CSADHGGANTGELFF TGCAGTGCCGACCACGGGGGGGCGAACACCGGGGAGCTGTTTTTT TRBJ2-2 TRBV20-1 many TRBD2
CASSSRLGRGYTF TGTGCCAGCAGCTCAAGACTGGGCCGGGGCTACACCTTC TRBJ1-2 TRBV7-6 NA NA
CASSYSTGIRQPQHF TGTGCCAGCAGTTACTCCACAGGGATTAGGCAGCCCCAGCATTTT TRBJ1-5 TRBV6-6 NA NA
CSVRTHIYGYTF TGCAGCGTGAGAACCCATATCTATGGCTACACCTTC TRBJ1-2 TRBV29-1 few NA
CASSSQTSGGGAQYF TGTGCCAGCAGCTCACAGACTAGCGGGGGTGGGGCCCAGTACTTC TRBJ2-5 TRBV7-8 NA TRBD2
CSATGAGGRKQYF TGCAGTGCTACCGGAGCAGGCGGCCGGAAGCAGTACTTC TRBJ2-7 TRBV20-1 NA NA
CSAEQGRNTEYF TGCAGTGCTGAACAGGGAAGGAACACTGAGTACTTC TRBJ2-7 TRBV20-1 NA NA
CASSPGGLNYNEQFF TGTGCCAGCAGCCCGGGGGGACTAAATTACAATGAGCAGTTCTTC TRBJ2-1 TRBV9 once TRBD2
CASSQSGNNQPQHF TGTGCCAGCAGCCAATCGGGCAACAATCAGCCCCAGCATTTT TRBJ1-5 TRBV3-1 many NA
CASRAAATEAFF TGTGCCAGTAGAGCGGCAGCCACTGAAGCTTTCTTT TRBJ1-1 TRBV19 NA NA
CAGMDGDYFMGYTF TGTGCCGGCATGGACGGGGACTACTTTATGGGCTACACCTTC TRBJ1-2 TRBV7-3 NA NA
CASSLRGSAPYNEQFF TGTGCCAGCAGCTTACGGGGGTCCGCCCCCTACAATGAGCAGTTCTTC TRBJ2-1 TRBV11-2 NA NA
CASSLEGTGTRETQYF TGTGCCAGCAGCTTGGAAGGGACAGGGACGAGAGAGACCCAGTACTTC TRBJ2-5 TRBV5-4 NA TRBD1
CASSPVTGDQETQYF TGTGCCAGCAGCCCCGTGACAGGGGACCAAGAGACCCAGTATTTT TRBJ2-3 TRBV7-2 few TRBD1
CSAWWGYEQYF TGCAGTGCCTGGTGGGGATACGAGCAGTACTTC TRBJ2-7 TRBV20-1 NA NA
CASSSLAVFYEQYF TGCGCCAGCAGCTCCCTAGCAGTTTTCTACGAGCAGTACTTC TRBJ2-7 TRBV5-1 NA NA
CASSPPMDATEQYF TGCGCCAGCAGCCCGCCCATGGACGCAACCGAGCAGTACTTC TRBJ2-7 TRBV5-1 once NA
CASRPGLAVDTDTQYF TGTGCCAGCAGACCCGGACTAGCGGTAGACACAGATACGCAGTATTTT TRBJ2-3 TRBV2 many TRBD2
CASSVNSGKLETQYF TGTGCCAGCAGCGTCAACTCCGGGAAGCTAGAGACCCAGTACTTC TRBJ2-5 TRBV9 NA NA
CASSVSGPIYEQF TGTGCCAGCAGCGTTTCGGGACCAATCTACGAGCAGTTC TRBJ2-1 TRBV9 NA NA
CASSLDARGTGETQYF TGCGCCAGCAGCTTGGATGCGAGGGGCACGGGAGAGACCCAGTACTTC TRBJ2-5 TRBV5-1 once NA
CASSDPIYRAEAFF TGTGCCAGCAGTGACCCTATCTACAGAGCTGAAGCTTTCTTT TRBJ1-1 TRBV25-1 NA NA
CASKGGGNSPLHF TGTGCCAGCAAGGGAGGAGGAAATTCACCCCTCCACTTT TRBJ1-6 TRBV2 NA NA
CASSFDVTGEGYTEAFF TGCGCCAGCAGCTTTGACGTCACCGGGGAGGGTTACACTGAAGCTTTCTTT TRBJ1-1 TRBV5-1 NA NA
CASSPGLQGGTDTFF TGTGCCAGCAGCCCAGGACTCCAAGGGGGCACAGATACGTTTTTT TRBJ1-4 TRBV7-2 once TRBD1
CASSDGWDTQYF TGTGCCAGCAGCGATGGGTGGGATACGCAGTATTTT TRBJ2-3 TRBV5-8 NA NA
CASSAATGDTQYSF TGTGCCAGCAGCGCTGCCACGGGGGATACGCAGTATTCCTTC TRBJ1-2 TRBV9 NA NA
CASSPTGGGTDTQYF TGTGCCAGCAGCCCTACAGGGGGGGGCACAGATACGCAGTATTTT TRBJ2-3 TRBV12-3/TRBV12-4 NA NA